The clone carrying this TCR beta chain was recorded many times. The sample comes from a study of human T cells and chemical hapten exposure. Germline-derived CDR1 and CDR2 are SGHVS and FNYEAQ. The CDR3 extends over 15 amino acids. Between the trimmed V and J ends, which lost 1 base and 4 bases, there was a span of 11 bases. Noted time point: patch test 2, 6 weeks after DPC sensitization. As for treatment: therapeutic diphenylcyclopropenone sensitization with weekly scalp DPC. Each CDR3 protein is one row after TCRdb ran MiXCR on the RACE reads. The data contain tens of thousands of distinct CDR3 sequences, around a tenth of them singletons.

The receptor was derived from a man aged 18 to 30 with alopecia areata. Some clones in this sample may be carry-over from other donors' samples. This sample comprised whole blood, obtained in connection with sensitization to the hapten diphenylcyclopropenone (DPC). V usage is TRBV7-6 and J usage is TRBJ1-3; D remains ambiguous. CDR3 amino acids: CASSLGPQGGNTIYF. The CDR3 coding sequence is TGTGCCAGCAGCTTAGGGCCACAAGGAGGAAACACCATATATTTT.